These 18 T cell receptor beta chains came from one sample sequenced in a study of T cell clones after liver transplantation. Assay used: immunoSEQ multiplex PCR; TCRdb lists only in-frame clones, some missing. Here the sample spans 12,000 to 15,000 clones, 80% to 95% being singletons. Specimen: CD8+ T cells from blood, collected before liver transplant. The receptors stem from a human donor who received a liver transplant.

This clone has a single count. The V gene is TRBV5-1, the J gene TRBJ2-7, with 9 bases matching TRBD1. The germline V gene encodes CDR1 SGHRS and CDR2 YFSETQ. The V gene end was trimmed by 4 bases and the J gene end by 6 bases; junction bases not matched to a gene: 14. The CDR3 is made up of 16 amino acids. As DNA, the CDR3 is TGCGCCAGCAGCGACCCTACGGGACAGGGACGCATCGAGCAGTACTTC. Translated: CASSDPTGQGRIEQYF. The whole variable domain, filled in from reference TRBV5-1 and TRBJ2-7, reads KAGVTQTPRYLIKTRGQQVTLSCSPISGHRSVSWYQQTPGQGLQFLFEYFSETQRNKGNFPGRFSGRQFSNSRSEMNVSTLELGDSALYLCASSDPTGQGRIEQYFGPGTRLTVT.

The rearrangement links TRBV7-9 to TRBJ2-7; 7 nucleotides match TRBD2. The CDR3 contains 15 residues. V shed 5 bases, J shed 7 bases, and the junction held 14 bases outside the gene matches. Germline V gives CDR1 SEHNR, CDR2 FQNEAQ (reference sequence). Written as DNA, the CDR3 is TGTGCCAGCAGCGGAACCGGACTAGGGCATCGGGAGCAGTACTTC. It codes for CASSGTGLGHREQYF.

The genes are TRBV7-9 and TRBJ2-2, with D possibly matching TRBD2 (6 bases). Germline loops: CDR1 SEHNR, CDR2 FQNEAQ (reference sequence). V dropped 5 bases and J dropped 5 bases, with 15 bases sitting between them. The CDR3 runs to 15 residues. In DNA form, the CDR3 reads TGTGCCAGCAGCACTCGGGGGTCTGATACCGGGGAGCTGTTTTTT. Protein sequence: CASSTRGSDTGELFF.

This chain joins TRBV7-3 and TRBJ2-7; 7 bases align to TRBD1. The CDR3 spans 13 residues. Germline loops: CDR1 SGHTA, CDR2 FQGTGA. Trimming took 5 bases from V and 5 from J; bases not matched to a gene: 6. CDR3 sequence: CASSIDRAHEQYF. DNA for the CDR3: TGTGCCAGCAGCATCGACAGGGCCCACGAGCAGTACTTC. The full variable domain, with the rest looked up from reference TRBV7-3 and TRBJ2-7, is GAGVSQTPSNKVTEKGKYVELRCDPISGHTALYWYRQSLGQGPEFLIYFQGTGAADDSGLPNDRFFAVRPEGSVSTLKIQRTERGDSAVYLCASSIDRAHEQYFGPGTRLTVT.

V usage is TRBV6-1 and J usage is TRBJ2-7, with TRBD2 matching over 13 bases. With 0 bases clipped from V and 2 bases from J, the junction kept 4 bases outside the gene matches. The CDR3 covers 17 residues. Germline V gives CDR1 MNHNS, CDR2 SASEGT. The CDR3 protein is CASSEAGTSGAPYEQYF. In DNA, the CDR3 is TGTGCCAGCAGTGAAGCAGGGACTAGCGGGGCCCCCTACGAGCAGTACTTC.

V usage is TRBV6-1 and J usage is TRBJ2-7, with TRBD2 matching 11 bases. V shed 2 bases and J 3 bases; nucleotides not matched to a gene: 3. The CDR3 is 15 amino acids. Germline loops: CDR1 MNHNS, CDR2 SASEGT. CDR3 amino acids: CASSERTSGSYEQYF. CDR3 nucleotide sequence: TGTGCCAGCAGTGAAAGAACTAGCGGGAGCTACGAGCAGTACTTC.

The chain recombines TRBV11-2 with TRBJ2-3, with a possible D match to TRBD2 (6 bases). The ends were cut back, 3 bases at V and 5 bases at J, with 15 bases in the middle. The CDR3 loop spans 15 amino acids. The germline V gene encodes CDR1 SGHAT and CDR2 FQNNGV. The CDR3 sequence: CASSFRGTTGDTQYF. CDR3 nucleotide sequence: TGTGCCAGCAGCTTCCGCGGGACCACGGGAGATACGCAGTATTTT.

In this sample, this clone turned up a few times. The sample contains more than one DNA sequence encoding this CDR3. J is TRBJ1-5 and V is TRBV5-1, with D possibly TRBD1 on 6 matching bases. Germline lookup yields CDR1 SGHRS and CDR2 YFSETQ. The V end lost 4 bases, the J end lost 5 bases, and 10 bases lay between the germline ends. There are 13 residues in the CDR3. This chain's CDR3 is CASSPEGDQPQHF. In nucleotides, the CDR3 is TGCGCCAGCAGCCCCGAGGGGGATCAGCCCCAGCATTTT.

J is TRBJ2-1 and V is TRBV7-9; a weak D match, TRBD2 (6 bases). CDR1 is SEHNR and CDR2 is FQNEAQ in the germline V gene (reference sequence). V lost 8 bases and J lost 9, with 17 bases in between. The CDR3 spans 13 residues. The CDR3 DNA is TGTGCCAGCCCCCATGGGGGAGGTACTGAGCAGTTCTTC. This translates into CASPHGGGTEQFF.

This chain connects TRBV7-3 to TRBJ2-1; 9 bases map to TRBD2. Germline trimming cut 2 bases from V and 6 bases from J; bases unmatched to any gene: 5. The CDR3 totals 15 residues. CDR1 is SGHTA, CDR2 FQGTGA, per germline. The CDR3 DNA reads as TGTGCCAGCAGCTTACTAGCGGGACGTTTCAATGAGCAGTTCTTC. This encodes CASSLLAGRFNEQFF.

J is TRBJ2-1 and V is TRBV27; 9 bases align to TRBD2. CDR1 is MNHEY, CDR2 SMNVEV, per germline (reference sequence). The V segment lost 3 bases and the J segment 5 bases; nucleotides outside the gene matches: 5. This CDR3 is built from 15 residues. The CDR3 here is CASSLRREGNNEQFF. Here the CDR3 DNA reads TGTGCCAGCAGTTTGCGGCGGGAGGGAAACAATGAGCAGTTCTTC.

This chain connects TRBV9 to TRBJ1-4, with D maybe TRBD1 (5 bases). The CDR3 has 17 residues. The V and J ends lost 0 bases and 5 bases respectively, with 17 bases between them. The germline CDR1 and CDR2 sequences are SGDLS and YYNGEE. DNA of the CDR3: TGTGCCAGCAGCGTAGACCCCAGGGATAACCAAAATGAAAAACTGTTTTTT. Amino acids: CASSVDPRDNQNEKLFF. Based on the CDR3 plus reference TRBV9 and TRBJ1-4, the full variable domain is DSGVTQTPKHLITATGQRVTLRCSPRSGDLSVYWYQQSLDQGLQFLIQYYNGEERAKGNILERFSAQQFPDLHSELNLSSLELGDSALYFCASSVDPRDNQNEKLFFGSGTQLSVL.

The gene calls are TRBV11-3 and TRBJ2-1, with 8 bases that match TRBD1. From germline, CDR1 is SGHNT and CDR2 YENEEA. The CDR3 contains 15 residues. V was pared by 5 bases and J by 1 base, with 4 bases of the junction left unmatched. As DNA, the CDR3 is TGTGCCAGCAGCGCCTACAGGGGGTCCTACAATGAGCAGTTCTTC. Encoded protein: CASSAYRGSYNEQFF.

The CDR3: CASSPLGQNYGYTF. CDR3 sequence (DNA): TGTGCCAGCAGCCCACTCGGACAGAACTATGGCTACACCTTC. This sequence joins TRBV28 and TRBJ1-2; D may be TRBD1 (6 bases). The CDR3 is made up of 14 amino acids. V lost 6 bases to trimming and J lost 2 bases, with 13 bases between them. Germline V gene data show CDR1 as MDHEN and CDR2 as SYDVKM.

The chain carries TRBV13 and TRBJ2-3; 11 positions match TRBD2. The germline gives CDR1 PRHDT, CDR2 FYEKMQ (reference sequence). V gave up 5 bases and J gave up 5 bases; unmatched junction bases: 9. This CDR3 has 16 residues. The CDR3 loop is CASSEVSGRARDTQYF. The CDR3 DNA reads TGTGCCAGCAGCGAAGTTAGCGGGAGGGCCAGAGATACGCAGTATTTT.

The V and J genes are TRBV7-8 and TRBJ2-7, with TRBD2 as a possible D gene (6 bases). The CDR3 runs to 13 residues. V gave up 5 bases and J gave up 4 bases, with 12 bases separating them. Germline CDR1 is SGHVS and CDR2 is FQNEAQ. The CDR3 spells CASSPPGRYEQYF. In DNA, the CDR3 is TGTGCCAGCAGCCCGCCCGGGAGATACGAGCAGTACTTC. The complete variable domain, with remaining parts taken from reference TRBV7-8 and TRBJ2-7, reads GAGVSQSPRYKVAKRGQDVALRCDPISGHVSLFWYQQALGQGPEFLTYFQNEAQLDKSGLPSDRFFAERPEGSVSTLKIQRTQQEDSAVYLCASSPPGRYEQYFGPGTRLTVT.

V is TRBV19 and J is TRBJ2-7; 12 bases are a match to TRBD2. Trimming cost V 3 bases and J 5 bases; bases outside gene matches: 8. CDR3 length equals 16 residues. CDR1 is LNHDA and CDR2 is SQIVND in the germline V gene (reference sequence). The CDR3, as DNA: TGTGCCAGTAGTATCCCCCGTCTAGCGGGAGGGAACGAGCAGTACTTC. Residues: CASSIPRLAGGNEQYF.

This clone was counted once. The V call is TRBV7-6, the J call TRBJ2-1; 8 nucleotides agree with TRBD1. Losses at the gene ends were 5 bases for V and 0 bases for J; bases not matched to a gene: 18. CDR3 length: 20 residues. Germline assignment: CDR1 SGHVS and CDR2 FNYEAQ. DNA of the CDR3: TGTGCCAGCAGCCAACCCCCGGACAGGGACGTAGCTAGCTCCTACAATGAGCAGTTCTTC. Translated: CASSQPPDRDVASSYNEQFF.